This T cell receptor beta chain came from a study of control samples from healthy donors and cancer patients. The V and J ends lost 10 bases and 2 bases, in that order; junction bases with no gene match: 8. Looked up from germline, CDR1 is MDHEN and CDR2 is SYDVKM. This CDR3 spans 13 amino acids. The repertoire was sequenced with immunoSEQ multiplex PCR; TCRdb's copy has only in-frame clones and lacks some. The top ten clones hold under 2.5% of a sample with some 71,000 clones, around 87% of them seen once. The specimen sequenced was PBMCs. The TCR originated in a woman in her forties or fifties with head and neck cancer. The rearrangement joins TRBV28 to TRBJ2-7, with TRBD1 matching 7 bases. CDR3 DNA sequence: TGTGCCACGGTAGGGGACAGAACCTACGAGCAGTACTTC. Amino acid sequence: CATVGDRTYEQYF.